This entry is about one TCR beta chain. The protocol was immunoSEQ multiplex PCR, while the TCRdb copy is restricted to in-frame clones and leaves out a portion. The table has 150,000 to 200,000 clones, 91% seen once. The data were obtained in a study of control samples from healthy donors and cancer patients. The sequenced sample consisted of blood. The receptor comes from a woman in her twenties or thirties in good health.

CDR3 residues: CASSATSGGGELFF. For the CDR3, the DNA is TGTGCCAGCAGCGCCACTAGCGGAGGCGGGGAGCTGTTTTTT. The chain recombines TRBV6-5 with TRBJ2-2; the match to TRBD2 covers 8 bases. This CDR3 has 14 amino acids. Germline CDR1 is MNHEY and CDR2 is SVGAGI. V shed 6 bases and J 7 bases; nucleotides not matched to a gene: 7.